Listed here are 27 T cell receptor beta chains from one sample, sequenced in a study of T cells after yellow fever vaccination. MiXCR, applied by TCRdb to the 5' RACE reads, yields one record per CDR3 protein. This table holds under 500,000 distinct CDR3 sequences, around 20% found once. This material consisted of PBMCs, taken before the yellow fever booster vaccination. Receptors originate from a man between 18 and 35 years old who received the YFV17D yellow fever vaccine.

V gene TRBV7-2 combines with J gene TRBJ2-6, with 10 bases matching TRBD1. The CDR3 runs to 18 residues. Germline V gene sequence: CDR1 SGHTA, CDR2 FQGNSA. Germline trimming cut 3 bases from V and 4 bases from J; bases unmatched to any gene: 9. The CDR3 coding sequence is TGTGCCAGCAGCTTCCGGGACAGGGGCTCATGGGGGGCCAACGTCCTGACTTTC. Its translation is CASSFRDRGSWGANVLTF.

The CDR3 nucleotides are TGTGCCAGCACCGGGGCTCAACGACAGTTGGGAGCGGAGACCCAGTACTTC. This translates into CASTGAQRQLGAETQYF. The rearrangement uses TRBV28 and TRBJ2-5; D could derive from TRBD1 or TRBD2 (5 bases each). V gave up 7 bases and J gave up 5 bases, with 26 bases separating them. The germline V gene has CDR1 MDHEN and CDR2 SYDVKM. This CDR3 is built from 17 residues. The variable domain in full, completed from reference TRBV28 and TRBJ2-5, reads DVKVTQSSRYLVKRTGEKVFLECVQDMDHENMFWYRQDPGLGLRLIYFSYDVKMKEKGDIPEGYSVSREKKERFSLILESASTNQTSMYLCASTGAQRQLGAETQYFGPGTRLLVL.

This clonotype was recorded a few times. The rearrangement links TRBV7-8 to TRBJ2-1; D unclear. Between the trimmed V and J ends, which lost 5 bases and 2 bases, there was a span of 7 bases. Germline V gives CDR1 SGHVS, CDR2 FQNEAQ. The CDR3 covers 13 residues. The CDR3: CASSVDPYNEQFF. Written as DNA, the CDR3 is TGTGCCAGCAGCGTAGACCCCTACAATGAGCAGTTCTTC.

The chain employs TRBV5-5 and TRBJ2-7, with D possibly matching TRBD1 (5 bases). The CDR3 length is 13 residues. Trimming cost V 5 bases and J 6 bases, with 15 bases left between them. Germline V gene sequence: CDR1 SGHKS, CDR2 YYEKEE (reference sequence). CDR3 coding DNA: TGTGCCAGCAGGGTGGACATTCGGGCCGAGCAGTACTTC. It encodes CASRVDIRAEQYF.

The chain links TRBV6-5 to TRBJ2-1; 8 bases align to TRBD2. CDR1 and CDR2 (germline): MNHEY, SVGAGI. The CDR3 sequence is 13 residues long. Trimming removed 10 bases from V and 7 bases from J; junction bases left unmatched: 9. The CDR3 loop reads CATQRGSWNEQFF. The CDR3 nucleotides read TGTGCCACCCAGCGGGGGTCTTGGAATGAGCAGTTCTTC.

The chain joins TRBV6-5 to TRBJ2-3, with TRBD1 identical over 7 bases. Germline trimming cut 1 base from V and 1 base from J; bases unmatched to any gene: 8. In germline, CDR1 is MNHEY, CDR2 SVGAGI. This CDR3 has 17 amino acids. The CDR3 here is CASSYLLRDSRTDTQYF. CDR3 nucleotide sequence: TGTGCCAGCAGTTACTTACTAAGGGACAGCCGCACAGATACGCAGTATTTT.

The chain joins TRBV5-1 to TRBJ2-7, with D unclear. The germline V gene encodes CDR1 SGHRS and CDR2 YFSETQ. Deletions cut 3 bases from V and 5 bases from J, with 6 bases between. This CDR3 has 11 residues. The CDR3 sequence: CASSSLHEQYF. In nucleotides, the CDR3 is TGCGCCAGCAGCTCCCTCCACGAGCAGTACTTC.

This clonotype came up a few times. The chain links TRBV10-3 to TRBJ1-2, with 7 positions matching TRBD1. The CDR3 spans 13 residues. Looked up from germline, CDR1 is ENHRY and CDR2 is SYGVKD. V dropped 6 bases and J dropped 3; count of bases not matched to a gene: 4. CDR3 nucleotide sequence: TGTGCCATCAGCGAGGGGACAGACTATGGCTACACCTTC. Its translation: CAISEGTDYGYTF.

The chain has TRBV6-2 or TRBV6-3 and TRBJ2-6; weak D call: TRBD1 (5 bases). The CDR3 runs 15 residues. Per the germline V gene, CDR1 is MNHEY and CDR2 is SVGEGT. Deletions cut 4 bases from V and 1 base from J, with 8 bases between. DNA for the CDR3: TGTGCCAGCAGTTTCAGGGCTTCTGGGGCCAACGTCCTGACTTTC. Translation gives CASSFRASGANVLTF.

CDR3 sequence reads: CASSYLTRYNEQFF. CDR3 nucleotides: TGCGCCAGCAGCTACCTCACTAGGTACAATGAGCAGTTCTTC. V and J are TRBV10-2 and TRBJ2-1; maybe TRBD2 (5 bases). Trimming removed 6 bases from V and 4 bases from J, with 13 bases in between. Per the germline V gene, CDR1 is WSHSY and CDR2 is SAAADI. This CDR3 region has 14 residues.

The chain recombines TRBV12-3 or TRBV12-4 with TRBJ2-3, with D tentatively TRBD2 (5 bases). V was pared by 3 bases and J by 5 bases, with 15 bases between. The CDR3 is 15 amino acids. The CDR3 is CASSLSRGEVDTQYF. Written as DNA, the CDR3 is TGTGCCAGCAGTTTGTCTCGGGGTGAAGTAGATACGCAGTATTTT.

This clonotype was recorded many times. The rearrangement joins TRBV4-2 to TRBJ2-3, with D unclear. V lost 3 bases to trimming and J lost 2 bases, with 6 bases between them. Germline V gene lookup returns CDR1 LGHNA and CDR2 YNFKEQ. CDR3 length: 13 amino acids. The DNA for the CDR3 is TGTGCCAGCAGCCACAACCCCACAGATACGCAGTATTTT. Translated, it gives CASSHNPTDTQYF.

This clonotype has more than one count but fewer than ten. The chain recombines TRBV10-1 with TRBJ2-7; 8 bases agree with TRBD1. J lost 7 bases, V lost 6 bases, and 8 bases had no gene match. Germline V gives CDR1 WNHNN, CDR2 SYGVQD (reference sequence). This CDR3 is 13 amino acids long. Written as DNA, the CDR3 is TGCGCCAGCAGCCCAGGACAGGGCATAGAGCAGTACTTC. Translating gives CASSPGQGIEQYF.

The J gene is TRBJ1-5, the V gene TRBV6-2 or TRBV6-3, with D possibly matching TRBD1 (6 bases). Trimming cost V 5 bases and J 9 bases, with 17 bases left between them. Germline V lookup: CDR1 MNHEY, CDR2 SVGEGT. This CDR3 is built from 14 residues. Here the CDR3 DNA reads TGTGCCAGCAGTCCTGGACAGCAAAGATGGCCCCAGCATTTT. Translated, it gives CASSPGQQRWPQHF.

This clonotype appeared a few times. V is TRBV11-1 and J is TRBJ2-4, with D possibly matching TRBD1 (6 bases). This CDR3 spans 13 amino acids. Germline lookup yields CDR1 SGHAT and CDR2 FQDESV (reference sequence). V lost 5 bases, J lost 14 bases, and 19 bases lay in between. The CDR3 DNA is TGTGCCAGCAGCCGGGACATCCAAGGAAGAGAGTACTTC. It specifies CASSRDIQGREYF. Complete variable domain (other parts from reference TRBV11-1 and TRBJ2-4): EAEVAQSPRYKITEKSQAVAFWCDPISGHATLYWYRQILGQGPELLVQFQDESVVDDSQLPKDRFSAERLKGVDSTLKIQPAELGDSAMYLCASSRDIQGREYFGAGTRLSVL.

This clonotype came up a few times. This sequence joins TRBV12-5 and TRBJ2-1; 9 bases align to TRBD1. J lost 7 bases, V lost 5 bases, and 3 bases had no gene match. The length of the CDR3 is 13 residues. The germline V gene has CDR1 LGHNT and CDR2 FRNRAP. Here the CDR3 reads CASGPDRGNEQFF. CDR3 nucleotide sequence: TGTGCTAGTGGTCCGGACAGGGGAAATGAGCAGTTCTTC.

The chain has TRBV20-1 and TRBJ2-3; 7 nucleotides match TRBD1. V lost 4 bases and J lost 2; bases outside the gene matches: 6. Germline-derived CDR1 and CDR2 are DFQATT and SNEGSKA (reference sequence). The CDR3 loop spans 14 amino acids. In DNA form, the CDR3 reads TGCAGTGCTATCGCCGGGACAGCCACAGATACGCAGTATTTT. Residues: CSAIAGTATDTQYF.

This clonotype showed up just a few times. V is TRBV12-3 or TRBV12-4 and J is TRBJ2-5; 8 bases fit TRBD1. Trimming cost V 7 bases and J 9 bases; bases outside gene matches: 13. This CDR3 region has 14 residues. The chain's CDR3 is CASKAAGGTGAQYF. CDR3 nucleotide sequence: TGTGCCAGCAAGGCTGCAGGGGGCACTGGGGCCCAGTACTTC.

The chain carries TRBV5-1 and TRBJ2-1, with 7 bases that match TRBD1. Trimming took 4 bases from V and 7 from J; bases not matched to a gene: 8. Germline assignment: CDR1 SGHRS and CDR2 YFSETQ. The CDR3 is 14 amino acids. CDR3 loop: CASSVGTEGNEQFF. The CDR3, as DNA: TGCGCCAGCAGCGTCGGGACAGAGGGGAATGAGCAGTTCTTC.

The V and J genes are TRBV4-1 and TRBJ2-3; D is undetermined. Germline V gene data show CDR1 as MGHRA and CDR2 as YSYEKL. The CDR3 is made up of 13 amino acids. V gave up 4 bases and J gave up 6 bases, with 11 bases separating them. The CDR3 nucleotides read TGCGCCAGCAGCCCAACACGCAGCGATACGCAGTATTTT. Its translation: CASSPTRSDTQYF.

The chain has TRBV10-3 and TRBJ2-7, with D possibly called TRBD1 or TRBD2 (5 bases each). The V end was cut by 0 bases, the J end by 12 bases, with 15 bases between. This CDR3 contains 13 residues. Germline V gene lookup returns CDR1 ENHRY and CDR2 SYGVKD. The CDR3 bases are TGTGCCATCAGTGAGTCGGGGACCCGACGGCGGTACGTC. The encoded protein is CAISESGTRRRYV.

The rearrangement joins TRBV5-1 to TRBJ2-7, with D perhaps TRBD1 or TRBD2 (5 bases each). The CDR3 spans 14 residues. The V end lost 7 bases, the J end lost 5 bases, and 19 bases lay between the germline ends. Germline V gene lookup returns CDR1 SGHRS and CDR2 YFSETQ. In DNA form, the CDR3 reads TGCGCCAGCCTCCGGGGCAGGCCCCACAACGAGCAGTACTTC. Amino acid sequence: CASLRGRPHNEQYF.

The chain recombines TRBV19 with TRBJ1-1; D uncertain. CDR1 is LNHDA and CDR2 is SQIVND in the germline V gene (reference sequence). CDR3 size: 16 residues. V lost 3 bases to trimming and J lost 1 base, with 15 bases between them. CDR3 DNA: TGTGCCAGTAGTATGGCGGGTCGTTCGGAGAACACTGAAGCTTTCTTT. It yields the protein CASSMAGRSENTEAFF.

This chain joins TRBV28 and TRBJ2-7; D not certain. The CDR3 loop spans 15 amino acids. V was clipped by 5 bases and J by 1 base, with 15 bases between them. Germline V CDR1 and CDR2: MDHEN, SYDVKM. CDR3 nucleotide sequence: TGTGCCAGCAGTCCACCCCCCGGGCGGTCCTACGAGCAGTACGTC. It codes for CASSPPPGRSYEQYV.

This clonotype was seen only a few times. With a much larger clone just one base away, this may be a read error. The J gene is TRBJ2-3, the V gene TRBV7-2; 12 bases are shared with TRBD2. CDR3 length: 15 amino acids. After removal of 5 bases from V and 4 bases from J, the junction contained 4 bases not matched to a gene. Germline V gene sequence: CDR1 SGHTA, CDR2 FQGNSA. In DNA, the CDR3 is TGTGCCAGCAGCCCTAGCGGGGGGGCCGCAGATACGCAGTATTTT. Residues: CASSPSGGAADTQYF.

This chain links TRBV7-2 with TRBJ2-1, with D unclear. Germline V lookup: CDR1 SGHTA, CDR2 FQGNSA. V lost 5 bases and J lost 12, with 11 bases in between. The CDR3 runs to 11 residues. The CDR3 sequence: CASSGWTRQFF. In nucleotides, the CDR3 is TGTGCCAGCAGCGGGTGGACCCGGCAGTTCTTC.

This clonotype was detected only a few times. The rearrangement uses TRBV5-1 and TRBJ1-5; tentatively, D is TRBD1 (5 bases). Germline loops: CDR1 SGHRS, CDR2 YFSETQ. This CDR3 spans 13 amino acids. V lost 4 bases and J 4 bases, leaving 9 bases between the germline ends. The chain's CDR3 is CASSGTPNQPQHF. CDR3 in DNA: TGCGCCAGCAGCGGGACCCCGAATCAGCCCCAGCATTTT.